Listed here is a single TCR beta chain. What it binds is not known. This specimen belongs to a study of T cell responses to AZD1222 COVID-19 vaccine. Using immunoSEQ multiplex PCR, the repertoire was profiled, and TCRdb retains in-frame clones only, with some absent. The sample holds about 56,000 clones, 80% to 90% seen once. V lost 2 bases and J lost 0, with 5 bases in between. CDR1 is MDHEN, CDR2 SYDVKM, per germline. The CDR3 length is 14 residues. General observations from the study: Most donors were white British, females outnumbered males, and clonal diversity was possibly underestimated.

This TCR derives from an adult who received the AZD1222 COVID-19 vaccine. The sample was peripheral blood, taken 28 days after the second AZD1222 dose. The gene calls are TRBV28 and TRBJ1-3, with D uncertain. CDR3 region: CASSLSFSGNTIYF. The CDR3 DNA is TGTGCCAGCAGTTTAAGCTTCTCTGGAAACACCATATATTTT.